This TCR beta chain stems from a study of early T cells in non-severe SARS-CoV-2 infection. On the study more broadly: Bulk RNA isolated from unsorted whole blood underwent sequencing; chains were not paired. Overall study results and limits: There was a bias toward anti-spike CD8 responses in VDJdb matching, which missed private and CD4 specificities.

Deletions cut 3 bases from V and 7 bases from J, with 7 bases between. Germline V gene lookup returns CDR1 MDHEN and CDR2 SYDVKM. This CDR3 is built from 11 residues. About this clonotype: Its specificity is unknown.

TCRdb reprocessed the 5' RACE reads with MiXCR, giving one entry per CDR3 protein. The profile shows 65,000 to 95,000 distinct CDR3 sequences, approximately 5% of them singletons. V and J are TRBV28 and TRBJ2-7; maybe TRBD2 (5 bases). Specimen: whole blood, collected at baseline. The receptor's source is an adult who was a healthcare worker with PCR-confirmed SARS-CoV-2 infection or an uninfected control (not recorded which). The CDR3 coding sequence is TGTGCCAGCAGTTTGAGGAGGGAGCAGTACTTC. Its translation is CASSLRREQYF.